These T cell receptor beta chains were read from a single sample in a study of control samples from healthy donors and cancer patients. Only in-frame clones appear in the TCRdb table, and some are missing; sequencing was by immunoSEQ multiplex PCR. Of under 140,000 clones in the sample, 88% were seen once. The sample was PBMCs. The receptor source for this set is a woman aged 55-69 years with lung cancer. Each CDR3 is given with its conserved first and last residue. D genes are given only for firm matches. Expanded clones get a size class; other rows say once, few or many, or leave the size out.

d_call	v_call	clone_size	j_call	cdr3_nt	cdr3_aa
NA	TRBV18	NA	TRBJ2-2	TGTGCCAGCTCACCAGTCCGGGAATACACCGGGGAGCTGTTTTTT	CASSPVREYTGELFF
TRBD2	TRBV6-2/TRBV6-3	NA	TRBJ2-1	TGTGCCAGCAGTTACCGGCGGGGGGGCCAGGATGAGCAGTTCTTC	CASSYRRGGQDEQFF
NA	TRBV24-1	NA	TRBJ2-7	TGTGCCACCAGTGATTTGGGTTACGAGCAGTACTTC	CATSDLGYEQYF
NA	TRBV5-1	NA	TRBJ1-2	TGCGCCAGCAGCTTGACGGTGGATCCCTATGGCTACACCTTC	CASSLTVDPYGYTF
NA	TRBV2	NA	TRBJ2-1	TGTGCCAGCAGTGAAGCGCTGATGACAGAGCAGTTCTTC	CASSEALMTEQFF
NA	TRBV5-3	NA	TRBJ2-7	TGTGCCAGAAGTCCTACCTACAGGGAGCTGGCGTCCTACGAGCAGTACTTC	CARSPTYRELASYEQYF
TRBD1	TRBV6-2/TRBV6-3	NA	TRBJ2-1	TGTGCCAGCAGTCACGGGACAGCCAACAATGAGCAGTTCTTC	CASSHGTANNEQFF
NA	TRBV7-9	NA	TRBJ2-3	TGTGCCAGCAGCCTCGTTCTAAGCACAGATACGCAGTATTTT	CASSLVLSTDTQYF
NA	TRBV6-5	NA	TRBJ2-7	TGTGCCAGCAGTCCCTCCGGGAAGAACGAGCAGTACTTC	CASSPSGKNEQYF
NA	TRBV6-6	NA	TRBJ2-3	TGTGCCAGCAGCCCGGGAGCGGGCACAGATACGCAGTATTTT	CASSPGAGTDTQYF
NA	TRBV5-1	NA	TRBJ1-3	TGCGCCAGCAGCCAGGAGGGGGCTGGAAACACCATATATTTT	CASSQEGAGNTIYF
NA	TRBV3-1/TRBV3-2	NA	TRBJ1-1	TGTGCCAGCAGCCCCCGTGTGAACACTGAAGCTTTCTTT	CASSPRVNTEAFF
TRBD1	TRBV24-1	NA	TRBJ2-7	TGTGCCACCAGTGTCGGACAGGGGGCATCCTACGAGCAGTACTTC	CATSVGQGASYEQYF
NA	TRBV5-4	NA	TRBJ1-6	TGTGCCAGCAGCTCGCAGGTCGCGGCAGGGGAGTCACCCCTCCACTTT	CASSSQVAAGESPLHF
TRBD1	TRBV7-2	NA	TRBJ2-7	TGTGCCAGCAGCATAACAGGGGGTGACTACGAGCAGTACTTC	CASSITGGDYEQYF
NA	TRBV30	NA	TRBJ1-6	TGTGCCTGGAGTGTACGTCAAGGAGATAATTCACCCCTCCACTTT	CAWSVRQGDNSPLHF
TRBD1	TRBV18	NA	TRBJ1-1	TGTGCCAGCTCACCAATGGGACAGGATGAAGCTTTCTTT	CASSPMGQDEAFF
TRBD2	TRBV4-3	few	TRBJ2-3	TGCGCCAGCAGCCAAGATCTGTTATGGGGGAGGGGCACAGATACGCAGTATTTT	CASSQDLLWGRGTDTQYF
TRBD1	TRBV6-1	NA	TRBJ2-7	TGTGCCAGCAGTGAGCCGGGACAGGGGCTCTACGAGCAGTACTTC	CASSEPGQGLYEQYF
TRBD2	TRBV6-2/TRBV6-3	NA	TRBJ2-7	TGTGCCAGCAGTTACACTATGGGGCTAGCGGGAGCCTACGAGCAGTACTTC	CASSYTMGLAGAYEQYF
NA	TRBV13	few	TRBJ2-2	TGTGCCAGCAGCTTCTGGGGAAAAACCGGGGAGCTGTTTTTT	CASSFWGKTGELFF
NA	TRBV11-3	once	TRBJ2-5	TGTGCCAGCAGTTCAACTATGGAGGAGACCCAGTACTTC	CASSSTMEETQYF
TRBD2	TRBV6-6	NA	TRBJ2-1	TGTGCCAGCAGATCCCCGGGGGGACTAGCGTACAATGAGCAGTTCTTC	CASRSPGGLAYNEQFF
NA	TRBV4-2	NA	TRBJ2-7	TGTGCCAGCAGCCGTGCTCCCGGGTCCTACGAGCAGTACTTC	CASSRAPGSYEQYF
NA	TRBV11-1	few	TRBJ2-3	TGTGCCAGCAGCAACCGGGACGTAAGGGGCACAGATACGCAGTATTTT	CASSNRDVRGTDTQYF
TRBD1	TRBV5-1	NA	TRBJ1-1	TGCGCCAGCAGCCGGGACAGGGGGGCGAGGGGCACTGAAGCTTTCTTT	CASSRDRGARGTEAFF
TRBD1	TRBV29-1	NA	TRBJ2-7	TGCAGCGTTGCAATAGGGGGCACTTACGAGCAGTACTTC	CSVAIGGTYEQYF
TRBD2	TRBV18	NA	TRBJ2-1	TGTGCCAGCTCACTGGGGACTAGCGACTACAATGAGCAGTTCTTC	CASSLGTSDYNEQFF
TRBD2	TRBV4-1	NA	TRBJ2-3	TGCGCCAGCAGCCAAGATCCTAGCGGGAGCGGCCTGCGGGGCACAGATACGCAGTATTTT	CASSQDPSGSGLRGTDTQYF
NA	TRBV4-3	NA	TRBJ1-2	TGCGCCAGCAGCCAGGGCAGGGGTGGCTACACCTTC	CASSQGRGGYTF
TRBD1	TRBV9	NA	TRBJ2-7	TGTGCCAGCAGCGTAGGACAGGGTGAACACGAGCAGTACTTC	CASSVGQGEHEQYF
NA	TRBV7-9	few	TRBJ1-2	TGTGCCAGCAGTTCCCCCGGGCAGGGGCCTTATGGCTACACCTTC	CASSSPGQGPYGYTF
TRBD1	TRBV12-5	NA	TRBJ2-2	TGTGCTAGTGGTTTTACCTCCTTACAGGGGTCTCCCGGGGAGCTGTTTTTT	CASGFTSLQGSPGELFF
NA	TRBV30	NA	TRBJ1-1	TGTGCCTGGACCTCCGGCCTGGCAGGGCAGGACACTGAAGCTTTCTTT	CAWTSGLAGQDTEAFF
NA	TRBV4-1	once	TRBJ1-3	TGCGCCAGCAGCCATCCTCTAATTCAGGGCACAGGAAACACCATATATTTT	CASSHPLIQGTGNTIYF
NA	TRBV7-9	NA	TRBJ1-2	TGTGCCAGCAGCTTTGGACAGATCTATGGCTACACCTTC	CASSFGQIYGYTF
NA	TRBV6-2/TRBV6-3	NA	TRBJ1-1	TGTGCCAGCAGTTACTCTGGGTTTCGGGCCACTGAAGCTTTCTTT	CASSYSGFRATEAFF
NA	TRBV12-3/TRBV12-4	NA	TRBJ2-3	TGTGCCAGCACCCGGGACCCAGGAAATACGCAGTATTTT	CASTRDPGNTQYF
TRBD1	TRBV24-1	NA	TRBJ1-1	TGTGCCACCAGTGATTTGCCCGCGGGACAGGGTATCACTGAAGCTTTCTTT	CATSDLPAGQGITEAFF
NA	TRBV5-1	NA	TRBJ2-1	TGCGCCAGCAGCTTAACAGTCTCCTACAATGAGCAGTTCTTC	CASSLTVSYNEQFF
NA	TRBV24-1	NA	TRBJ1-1	TGTGCCACCAGTGATGGGGGCAGGACGAACACTGAAGCTTTCTTT	CATSDGGRTNTEAFF
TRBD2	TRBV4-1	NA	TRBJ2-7	TGCGCCAGCAGCCCCAGCGGGAGGCCGATTCTCTCCTACGAGCAGTACTTC	CASSPSGRPILSYEQYF
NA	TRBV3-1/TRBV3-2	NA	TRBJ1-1	TGTGCCAGCAGCCAAGACAGTCGAAAATTTGAAGCTTTCTTT	CASSQDSRKFEAFF
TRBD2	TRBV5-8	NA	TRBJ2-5	TGTGCCAGCAGCTCGGGGGGAGCGGGGGGCCAAGAGACCCAGTACTTC	CASSSGGAGGQETQYF
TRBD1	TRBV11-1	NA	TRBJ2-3	TGTGCCAGCAGCGGGACAGGGGGCCACACAGATACGCAGTATTTT	CASSGTGGHTDTQYF
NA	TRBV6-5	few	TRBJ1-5	TGTGCCAGCAGGAACGATCAGCCCCAGCATTTT	CASRNDQPQHF
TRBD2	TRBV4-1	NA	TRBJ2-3	TGCGCCAGCAGCCAAGATTTCCCTAGGAGGGAGGGTATCCCAGATACGCAGTATTTT	CASSQDFPRREGIPDTQYF
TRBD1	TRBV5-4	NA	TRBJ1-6	TGTGCCAGCAGGCTTGGTGGGACAGGGGATAATTCACCCCTCCACTTT	CASRLGGTGDNSPLHF
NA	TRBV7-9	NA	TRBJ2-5	TGTGCCAGCAGCTACGTCGGAGGCAAAGAGACCCAGTACTTC	CASSYVGGKETQYF
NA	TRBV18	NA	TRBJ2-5	TGTGCCAGCTCACCGGGAAGGGATGAGACCCAGTACTTC	CASSPGRDETQYF
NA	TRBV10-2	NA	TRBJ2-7	TGCGCCAGCAGTGAGGTAAACTACGAGCAGTACTTC	CASSEVNYEQYF